These 24 T cell receptor beta chains were all obtained from the same sample, sequenced in a study of CD8+ T cells in alopecia areata. It was cDNA, reverse transcribed from extracted RNA, that served as the sequencing template. Libraries were prepared by immunoSEQ multiplex PCR; TCRdb keeps only in-frame clonotypes and omits some of them. The data hold 200,000 or so clones, with over 45% observed a single time. Treatment reported: oral pan-JAK inhibitor, 5-10 mg twice daily. This specimen was CD4+ T cells sorted from blood, taken at week 24, from a patient treated with tofacitinib. Every receptor here comes from a human donor with alopecia areata.

This rearrangement joins TRBV6-5 to TRBJ1-2; D not resolved. V lost 0 bases to trimming and J lost 7 bases, with 12 bases between them. The germline V gene has CDR1 MNHEY and CDR2 SVGAGI. CDR3 length: 14 residues. This CDR3 is CASSYSPPSGGYTF. For the CDR3, the DNA is TGTGCCAGCAGTTACTCCCCGCCTTCCGGTGGCTACACCTTC.

V is TRBV15 and J is TRBJ1-2; possible D gene TRBD1, 5 bases. Germline assignment: CDR1 LNHNV and CDR2 YYDKDF (reference sequence). The CDR3 totals 14 residues. The V gene lost 0 bases and the J gene lost 1 base, with 6 bases spanning the gap. The CDR3 is CATSREGGNYGYTF. CDR3 bases: TGTGCCACCAGCAGAGAGGGGGGTAACTATGGCTACACCTTC.

This clone was counted once. The chain has TRBV29-1 and TRBJ1-1; weak D call: TRBD1 (6 bases). The CDR3 spans 13 residues. The V gene's germline CDR1 is SQVTM and CDR2 ANQGSEA. V lost 4 bases and J lost 3, with 12 bases in between. CDR3 sequence: CSVAEGQDTEAFF. CDR3 sequence (DNA): TGCAGCGTTGCCGAGGGACAAGACACTGAAGCTTTCTTT.

This clone was observed a handful of times. The rearrangement links TRBV6-5 to TRBJ2-1, with 7 bases matching TRBD1. This CDR3 has 13 amino acids. V shed 9 bases and J 4 bases; nucleotides not matched to a gene: 6. Looked up from germline, CDR1 is MNHEY and CDR2 is SVGAGI. The CDR3 coding sequence is TGTGCCAGGTGGACAGGCCATTACAATGAGCAGTTCTTC. It translates to CARWTGHYNEQFF.

The chain carries TRBV27 and TRBJ2-1; 14 bases map to TRBD2. The CDR3 covers 18 residues. Germline V gives CDR1 MNHEY, CDR2 SMNVEV (reference sequence). V lost 5 bases and J lost 5; bases outside the gene matches: 11. CDR3 bases: TGTGCCAGCAGTCGTCGGCCTGGGACTAGCGGGAGTAACAATGAGCAGTTCTTC. Translation: CASSRRPGTSGSNNEQFF.

The V gene is TRBV30, the J gene TRBJ2-7; the D is unclear. The V end lost 3 bases, the J end lost 7 bases, and 13 bases lay between the germline ends. Germline CDR1 is GTSNPN and CDR2 is SVGIG (reference sequence). The CDR3 covers 12 residues. CDR3 in amino acids: CAWSSLVGEQYF. Written as DNA, the CDR3 is TGTGCCTGGAGCTCTCTAGTAGGGGAGCAGTACTTC.

The chain employs TRBV7-6 and TRBJ2-3, with 7 bases identical to TRBD2. Germline V gene lookup returns CDR1 SGHVS and CDR2 FNYEAQ. The CDR3 has 16 residues. V gave up 1 base and J gave up 4 bases; unmatched junction bases: 8. The CDR3 DNA follows: TGTGCCAGCAGCTTAGGCCCAGCGGGGAACGCAGATACGCAGTATTTT. Amino acid sequence: CASSLGPAGNADTQYF.

This chain connects TRBV4-3 to TRBJ2-3; possibly TRBD2 for D (6 bases). Trimming took off 0 bases at V and 3 bases at J, with 10 bases between the two ends. The germline gives CDR1 LGHNA, CDR2 YSLEER. There are 15 residues in the CDR3. The CDR3 nucleotides are TGCGCCAGCAGCCAAGATTTGCGGGGAACAGATACGCAGTATTTT. This encodes CASSQDLRGTDTQYF.

The chain is built from TRBV10-3 and TRBJ2-6; 7 nucleotides match TRBD1. The CDR3 has 15 amino acids. Germline V lookup: CDR1 ENHRY, CDR2 SYGVKD. V lost 5 bases to trimming and J lost 3 bases; unmatched junction nucleotides: 4. The CDR3 reads CAISTGVGGANVLTF. CDR3 DNA sequence: TGTGCCATCAGTACAGGGGTTGGTGGGGCCAACGTCCTGACTTTC.

The chain couples TRBV25-1 to TRBJ2-5; tentatively, D is TRBD1 (6 bases). The CDR3 runs 15 residues. Germline V gene lookup returns CDR1 MGHDK and CDR2 SYGVNS. Trimming pared 4 bases from V and 0 bases from J, leaving 12 bases between. CDR3 bases: TGTGCCAGCAGTGCAGCTGGGGACAACCAAGAGACCCAGTACTTC. Protein product: CASSAAGDNQETQYF.

The V call is TRBV7-9, the J call TRBJ2-7; D unresolved. This CDR3 comprises 12 residues. V was clipped by 2 bases and J by 1 base, with 3 bases between them. From germline, CDR1 is SEHNR and CDR2 FQNEAQ (reference sequence). CDR3 coding DNA: TGTGCCAGCAGCTTAAGGTCCTACGAGCAGTACTTC. It encodes CASSLRSYEQYF.

This chain connects TRBV2 to TRBJ2-2; D gene unclear. V gave up 6 bases and J gave up 1 base, with 6 bases separating them. The CDR3 runs to 13 residues. Looked up from germline, CDR1 is SNHLY and CDR2 is FYNNEI. Here the CDR3 reads CASRSRNTGELFF. The CDR3 nucleotides are TGTGCCAGCAGATCGAGGAACACCGGGGAGCTGTTTTTT.

The V and J genes are TRBV18 and TRBJ1-6, with D uncertain. The ends were cut back, 2 bases at V and 5 bases at J, with 7 bases in the middle. The CDR3 is 14 amino acids. The germline V gene encodes CDR1 KGHSH and CDR2 LQKENI. The CDR3 spells CASSPGQDNSPLHF. The CDR3 bases are TGTGCCAGCTCACCAGGTCAGGATAATTCACCCCTCCACTTT.

The chain joins TRBV27 to TRBJ2-7, with TRBD1 matching over 8 bases. This CDR3 is 15 amino acids long. The germline V gene has CDR1 MNHEY and CDR2 SMNVEV (reference sequence). The trim removed 4 bases at V and 7 bases at J, leaving 12 bases unmatched. DNA of the CDR3: TGTGCCAGCAGTTCCCCCGGGACAGGTCAAGCTGAGCAGTACTTC. Its protein product is CASSSPGTGQAEQYF.

This clone turned up a few times. This chain uses TRBV30 with TRBJ1-2; 7 bases are a match to TRBD1. The V gene end was trimmed by 1 base and the J gene end by 6 bases; junction bases not matched to a gene: 2. The CDR3 consists of 12 residues. In germline, CDR1 is GTSNPN, CDR2 SVGIG (reference sequence). CDR3 nucleotides: TGTGCCTGGAGTGGAGGGGGCAATGGCTACACCTTC. It encodes CAWSGGGNGYTF. Drawing the rest from reference TRBV30 and TRBJ1-2, the complete variable domain is SQTIHQWPATLVQPVGSPLSLECTVEGTSNPNLYWYRQAAGRGLQLLFYSVGIGQISSEVPQNLSASRPQDRQFILSSKKLLLSDSGFYLCAWSGGGNGYTFGSGTRLTVV.

This clone has just a few counts. The DNA of the CDR3 is TGTGCCAGCAGCCCTGGGAGCGGTACAAACACCATATATTTT. It translates to CASSPGSGTNTIYF. This rearrangement joins TRBV7-3 to TRBJ1-3, with D unresolved. Germline assignment: CDR1 SGHTA and CDR2 FQGTGA. There are 14 residues in the CDR3. V lost 5 bases and J 6 bases, leaving 14 bases between the germline ends.

The chain uses TRBV7-2 and TRBJ2-5, with D maybe TRBD1 (5 bases). Trimming shortened V by 4 bases and J by 2 bases, and 11 bases separated the two germline ends. CDR3 length: 14 residues. CDR1 and CDR2 (germline): SGHTA, FQGNSA. In nucleotides, the CDR3 is TGTGCCAGCAGCTCCTGGACATCACAAGAGACCCAGTACTTC. Amino acid sequence: CASSSWTSQETQYF.

The chain couples TRBV5-1 to TRBJ2-5; no reliable D call. V was cut by 1 base and J by 3 bases, with 10 bases left in between. Germline CDR1 is SGHRS and CDR2 is YFSETQ. This CDR3 has 14 amino acids. The CDR3 sequence: CASSLFFQKETQYF. The CDR3 nucleotides are TGCGCCAGCAGCTTGTTTTTCCAAAAAGAGACCCAGTACTTC.

The chain uses TRBV29-1 and TRBJ2-7; D is perhaps TRBD1 (6 bases). V shed 6 bases and J shed 4 bases, with 19 bases lying between them. The CDR3 runs to 14 residues. The germline CDR1 and CDR2 sequences are SQVTM and ANQGSEA. Here the CDR3 DNA reads TGCAGCGTCCTCTGGCTGGACAGTAAATACGAGCAGTACTTC. It is translated as CSVLWLDSKYEQYF.

J is TRBJ1-4 and V is TRBV4-1, with D perhaps matching TRBD1 (6 bases). This CDR3 contains 16 residues. CDR1 is MGHRA and CDR2 is YSYEKL in the germline V gene. Trimming shortened V by 0 bases and J by 5 bases, and 13 bases separated the two germline ends. CDR3: CASSQEPTGTNEKLFF. The CDR3 DNA follows: TGCGCCAGCAGCCAAGAACCTACAGGGACCAATGAAAAACTGTTTTTT.

In this sample, this clone turned up a few times. This rearrangement joins TRBV28 to TRBJ1-1; D not resolved. Trimming left V 3 bases short and J 5 bases short, with 7 bases between. CDR1 MDHEN and CDR2 SYDVKM come from the germline V gene. The CDR3 is 12 residues long. The CDR3, as DNA: TGTGCCAGCAGTTTCGGTGGAACTGAAGCTTTCTTT. Translating gives CASSFGGTEAFF.

This rearrangement joins TRBV7-6 to TRBJ2-1; the D gene is possibly TRBD2 (6 bases). The CDR3 runs to 15 residues. The ends were cut back, 8 bases at V and 9 bases at J, with 23 bases in the middle. Germline CDR1 and CDR2: SGHVS and FNYEAQ. The CDR3 here is CASGSGTVVLGEQFF. The CDR3 region has the DNA TGTGCCAGCGGCTCCGGGACTGTCGTCTTGGGTGAGCAGTTCTTC.

CDR3 region: CASSSEQGLTNTGELFF. CDR3 DNA: TGTGCCAGCAGTTCCGAGCAGGGACTGACGAACACCGGGGAGCTGTTTTTT. The J gene is TRBJ2-2, the V gene TRBV7-3; TRBD2 is a possible D gene (6 bases). The CDR3 runs to 17 residues. The germline gives CDR1 SGHTA, CDR2 FQGTGA. Trimming stripped 6 bases from V and 0 bases from J, with 17 bases between.

J is TRBJ2-3 and V is TRBV5-1, with a tentative D call TRBD2 (6 bases). V lost 0 bases and J lost 4, with 12 bases in between. The CDR3 sequence is 15 residues long. Germline loops: CDR1 SGHRS, CDR2 YFSETQ. DNA for the CDR3: TGCGCCAGCAGCTTGGGACTAGTCGTCCCAGATACGCAGTATTTT. It translates to CASSLGLVVPDTQYF.